These 9 T cell receptor beta chains came from one sample sequenced in a study of CD4 T cells in relation to SARS-CoV-2 and coronaviruses. Before the COVID-19 pandemic, during about 2011-2019, CD4+ T cells were taken from unexposed donors. CD4+ T cells were isolated from the cells after about ten days of culture. Clones were read by immunoSEQ multiplex PCR, and TCRdb kept only the in-frame ones, dropping some. This sample carries around 25,000 clones, approximately 73% of them seen once, and the ten largest clones take roughly 21%. Their recognized antigens are unknown. Sequenced: CD4+ T cells from PBMCs, cultured in vitro. The receptors were sampled from a human donor in good health.

The chain joins TRBV5-1 to TRBJ2-1; D is perhaps TRBD1 (6 bases). This CDR3 region has 15 residues. The germline V and J ends were trimmed by 5 bases and 6 bases, with 18 bases remaining between them. Per the germline V gene, CDR1 is SGHRS and CDR2 is YFSETQ. This chain's CDR3 is CASSPDRPDRNEQFF. The CDR3 nucleotides are TGCGCCAGCAGTCCAGACAGGCCGGATCGCAATGAGCAGTTCTTC. The entire variable domain, with the rest obtained from reference TRBV5-1 and TRBJ2-1, is as follows: KAGVTQTPRYLIKTRGQQVTLSCSPISGHRSVSWYQQTPGQGLQFLFEYFSETQRNKGNFPGRFSGRQFSNSRSEMNVSTLELGDSALYLCASSPDRPDRNEQFFGPGTRLTVL.

This chain joins TRBV19 and TRBJ2-7; TRBD2 might be the D (6 bases). The ends were cut back, 5 bases at V and 6 bases at J, with 20 bases in the middle. The length of the CDR3 is 15 residues. CDR1 and CDR2 (germline): LNHDA, SQIVND (reference sequence). This CDR3 is CASSSGGAHGGEQYF. The CDR3 DNA sequence: TGTGCCAGTAGTTCCGGCGGCGCCCACGGGGGCGAGCAGTACTTC.

The chain couples TRBV9 to TRBJ1-1, with D possibly TRBD1 on 5 matching bases. CDR1 is SGDLS, CDR2 YYNGEE, per germline. The CDR3 has 14 residues. With 0 bases removed from V and 12 bases from J, the gap between germline ends came to 18 bases. This CDR3 reads CASSVAGQGTVTFF. CDR3 nucleotide sequence: TGTGCCAGCAGCGTAGCTGGGCAGGGAACCGTAACTTTCTTT.

This chain links TRBV5-1 with TRBJ1-2; 11 bases agree with TRBD1. V dropped 4 bases and J dropped 8; count of bases not matched to a gene: 16. This CDR3 is built from 17 residues. Germline CDR1 is SGHRS and CDR2 is YFSETQ. The CDR3 DNA sequence: TGCGCCAGCAGCGTCGGGACAGGGGGAAACCTACTGGGGGGCTACACCTTC. Its protein is CASSVGTGGNLLGGYTF.

In this sample, this clone turned up once. V and J are TRBV21-1 and TRBJ2-7; the table gives TRBD2 as D, unverified against the DNA. TRBV21-1 is marked as a pseudogene. The CDR3 runs to 16 residues. CDR3 bases: TGTGCCAGCAGCAAAATAACCCCCCACTACTCCTACGAGCAGTACTTC. As protein: CASSKITPHYSYEQYF.

This sequence joins TRBV6-2 or TRBV6-3 and TRBJ2-3; D gene uncertain. Germline V gene sequence: CDR1 MNHEY, CDR2 SVGEGT. The CDR3 length is 15 residues. The ends were cut back, 5 bases at V and 1 base at J, with 13 bases in the middle. The CDR3 DNA sequence: TGTGCCAGCAGTCCCGCCTTTGGGGGCACAGATACGCAGTATTTT. Translation gives CASSPAFGGTDTQYF.

The chain couples TRBV2 to TRBJ1-5; unclear D gene. The CDR3 is 12 residues long. Germline V gives CDR1 SNHLY, CDR2 FYNNEI. Trimming stripped 4 bases from V and 3 bases from J, with 4 bases between. CDR3 sequence (DNA): TGTGCCAGCAGTGGGAACAATCAGCCCCAGCATTTT. Translating it yields CASSGNNQPQHF.

The chain couples TRBV19 to TRBJ2-6; 10 nucleotides match TRBD1. CDR1 and CDR2 (germline): LNHDA, SQIVND (reference sequence). The CDR3 has 17 residues. V gave up 6 bases and J gave up 1 base; unmatched junction bases: 6. CDR3 nucleotides: TGTGCCAGTAGAAGACAGGGGGCGAGGTCTGGGGCCAACGTCCTGACTTTC. Translated, it gives CASRRQGARSGANVLTF.

The rearrangement joins TRBV25-1 to TRBJ1-6; no reliable D call. V was clipped by 5 bases and J by 7 bases, with 12 bases between them. Germline lookup yields CDR1 MGHDK and CDR2 SYGVNS. The CDR3 length is 14 residues. This CDR3 is CASSLAGRNSPLHF. As DNA, the CDR3 is TGTGCCAGCAGTCTTGCGGGTAGGAATTCACCCCTCCACTTT.